Sequencing of this T cell receptor (beta chain) was carried out in a study of patients and donors after allogeneic stem cell transplantation. Germline lookup yields CDR1 MDHEN and CDR2 SYDVKM. The V and J ends lost 6 bases and 3 bases respectively, with 11 bases between them. CDR3 length: 13 amino acids. Each CDR3 protein is one row after TCRdb ran MiXCR on the RT-PCR reads. The table lists 90,000 to 120,000 distinct CDR3 sequences, roughly 37% of them singletons, with around 30% in the top ten. The chain links TRBV28 to TRBJ1-2, with D possibly TRBD1 on 6 matching bases. Sequencing used blood, either unsorted or a sorted T cell fraction (not recorded which). The TCR originated in a human donor who was either an allogeneic HSCT recipient or a stem cell or donor lymphocyte infusion donor (not recorded which). It is not recorded whose cells these are; they may come from a transplant donor. CDR3 in DNA: TGTGCCAGCAGCAGGGGCGCCTACTATGGCTACACCTTC. Protein: CASSRGAYYGYTF.